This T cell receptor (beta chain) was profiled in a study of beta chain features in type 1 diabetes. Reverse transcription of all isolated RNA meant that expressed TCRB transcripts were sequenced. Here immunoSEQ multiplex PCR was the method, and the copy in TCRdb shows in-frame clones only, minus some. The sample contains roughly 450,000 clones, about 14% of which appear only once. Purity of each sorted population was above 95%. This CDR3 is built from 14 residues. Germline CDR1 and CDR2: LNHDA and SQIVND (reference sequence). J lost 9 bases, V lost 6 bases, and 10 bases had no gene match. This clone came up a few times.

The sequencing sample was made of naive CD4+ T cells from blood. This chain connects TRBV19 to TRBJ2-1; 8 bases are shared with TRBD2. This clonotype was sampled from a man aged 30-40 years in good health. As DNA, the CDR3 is TGTGCCAGTAGCAGTACTAGCGGACATAGTGAGCAGTTCTTC. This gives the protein CASSSTSGHSEQFF.